This T cell receptor beta chain came from a study of blood T cells in healthy people across ages. Study outcomes and limitations: Without sorted subsets, naive and antigen-experienced compartments could not be conclusively compared.

This clonotype was seen ten or more times. The target antigen is unknown. A second PCR of roughly 7 to 11 cycles used a sample-barcoded 5' primer and a J-beta primer mix. TCRdb fed the 5' RACE reads into MiXCR, producing one record per CDR3 protein. The profile shows 750,000 to 950,000 distinct CDR3 sequences, 25% to 35% of them singletons. Germline values: CDR1 MNHEY, CDR2 SVGAGI. The junction had 2 bases not matched to a gene; V was cut back by 5 bases and J by 1 base. The CDR3 spans 15 residues. This sample was shared with a second study, whose subject was T cells of mothers and their children. In that study: A few mothers and their six children, all healthy Caucasians, donated. Across the analysis, no persistent microchimeric T cell clones were detected.

The receptor comes from a woman between 40 and 55 years old in good health. The specimen was blood. V usage is TRBV6-5 and J usage is TRBJ1-5; 10 bases map to TRBD1. CDR3: CASSADRGSNQPQHF. CDR3 DNA: TGTGCCAGCAGTGCGGACAGGGGGAGCAATCAGCCCCAGCATTTT.